This T cell receptor (beta chain) was recovered during a study of T cells in Graves' hyperthyroidism and ophthalmopathy. Study information: Any treatment followed the collection of peripheral blood at initial diagnosis. Findings of the study overall: Most clonotypes expanded in thyroid above 0.001 were likewise present in blood.

The study left out patients who had uncontrolled infection, other autoimmune disease, pregnancy or lactation. The CDR3 has 17 amino acids. Germline V gives CDR1 PRHDT, CDR2 FYEKMQ (reference sequence). V was pared by 2 bases and J by 2 bases, with 8 bases of the junction left unmatched. The sample holds a few counts of this clonotype. Its specificity is not known. RNA transcripts served as the template for amplifying TCR beta CDR3 regions. When the TCR CDR3 underwent first-round RT-PCR, the HTBI primer set was used. TCRdb processed the multiplex PCR reads anew with MiXCR; each CDR3 protein has one entry. The table has approximately 430,000 distinct CDR3 sequences, approximately 15% seen once.

This receptor was taken from a woman younger than 35 with Graves' hyperthyroidism. The sequenced sample was blood. The chain employs TRBV13 and TRBJ2-3; 9 positions match TRBD2. CDR3 DNA sequence: TGTGCCAGCAGCTTAAGACGGCGGGAGGGCCCCACAGATACGCAGTATTTT. It yields the protein CASSLRRREGPTDTQYF.